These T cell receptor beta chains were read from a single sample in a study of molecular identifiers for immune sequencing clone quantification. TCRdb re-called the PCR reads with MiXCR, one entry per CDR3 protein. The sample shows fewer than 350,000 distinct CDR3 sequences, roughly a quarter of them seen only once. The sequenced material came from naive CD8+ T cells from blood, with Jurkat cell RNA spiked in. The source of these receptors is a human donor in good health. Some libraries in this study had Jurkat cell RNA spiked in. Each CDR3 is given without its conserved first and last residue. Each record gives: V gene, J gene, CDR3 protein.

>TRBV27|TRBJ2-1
ASSLSLAGGPDEQF
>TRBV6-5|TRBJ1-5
ASREDSRNQPQH
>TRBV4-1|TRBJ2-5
ASSQASGFGQETQY
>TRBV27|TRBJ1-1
ASSPGGSSSEAF
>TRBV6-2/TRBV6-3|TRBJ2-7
ASSRTNYEQY
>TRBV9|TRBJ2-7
ASSVAGGEYEQY
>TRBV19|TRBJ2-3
ASSRALFTGTDTQY
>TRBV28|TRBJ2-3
ASSFLAGDGDTQY
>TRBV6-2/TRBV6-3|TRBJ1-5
ASSYLAGANNQPQH
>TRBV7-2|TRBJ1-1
ASSFGQGAGTEAF
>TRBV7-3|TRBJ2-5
AGSGRISPLSETQY
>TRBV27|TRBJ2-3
ASSLSIKGDSTDTQY
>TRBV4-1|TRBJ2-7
ASSQDRFSAQY
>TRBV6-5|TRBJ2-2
ASTRWGLSTDLEDTGELF
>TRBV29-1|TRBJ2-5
SVEWNSPYEETQY
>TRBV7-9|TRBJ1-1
ASSLVQGGTEAF
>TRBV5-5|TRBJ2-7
ASSSWGDQSDYEQC
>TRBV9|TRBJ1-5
ASSPGPGNQPQH
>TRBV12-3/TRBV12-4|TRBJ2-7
ASRGTGNYEQY
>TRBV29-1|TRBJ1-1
SAGGAEAF
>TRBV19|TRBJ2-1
ASTHPNLDSSYNEQF
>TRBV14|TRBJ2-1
ASSQEHNEQF
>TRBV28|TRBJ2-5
ASSFSRDPQKTQY
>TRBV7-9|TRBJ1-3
ASSHTERDTIY
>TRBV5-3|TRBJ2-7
ASRFGPGQGDHEQY
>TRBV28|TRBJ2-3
ASRREFLGDTQY
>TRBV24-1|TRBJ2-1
ATGRSGAYNEQF
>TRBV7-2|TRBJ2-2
ASSFSIRGENTGELF
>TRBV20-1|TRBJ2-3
SAKVAGGLTTDTQY